This passage covers 3 T cell receptor beta chains from one sample sequenced in a study of T-cell memory formation after mild COVID-19. Each CDR3 protein gets one entry after TCRdb re-called the 5' RACE reads with MiXCR. The sample lists 350,000 to 500,000 distinct CDR3 sequences; over 15% were seen once. Sequencing used PBMCs or a T cell subset sorted from them (not recorded which). Source of these receptors: a young man who had mild COVID-19 (a few samples of this study predate the infection). Cell type and time point are not known.

This chain uses TRBV7-3 with TRBJ2-3, with D possibly TRBD1 on 6 matching bases. V lost 5 bases, J lost 5 bases, and 17 bases lay in between. CDR3 length: 15 amino acids. Germline lookup yields CDR1 SGHTA and CDR2 FQGTGA. The CDR3 sequence: CASSPPGAQGDTQYF. The CDR3, as DNA: TGTGCCAGCAGCCCACCAGGAGCACAGGGAGATACGCAGTATTTT.

This clonotype has only a few counts. CDR3: CASSFTGGNTDTQYF. As DNA, the CDR3 is TGCGCCAGCAGCTTTACGGGGGGGAATACAGATACGCAGTATTTT. This chain uses TRBV5-1 with TRBJ2-3, with 8 bases identical to TRBD2. Germline values: CDR1 SGHRS, CDR2 YFSETQ. This CDR3 has 15 amino acids. Trimming removed 2 bases from V and 3 bases from J; junction bases left unmatched: 5.

This clonotype has a handful of counts. This chain uses TRBV6-5 with TRBJ2-2; 12 positions agree with TRBD2. V gave up 5 bases and J gave up 5 bases; unmatched junction bases: 6. The CDR3 is made up of 16 amino acids. The germline gives CDR1 MNHEY, CDR2 SVGAGI. As DNA, the CDR3 is TGTGCCAGCAGTACATCTAGCGGGGGGGTTACCGGGGAGCTGTTTTTT. It translates to CASSTSSGGVTGELFF.